Shown below are 32 T cell receptor beta chains from a single sample sequenced in a study of cytomegalovirus exposure and HLA in healthy donors. The PCR contained 60 Vbeta and 13 Jbeta primers. Produced via immunoSEQ multiplex PCR; TCRdb's table is partial and in-frame only. The table lists fewer than 200,000 clones, about 79% of them singletons. Sequencing input: PBMCs. The receptors come from a female donor in good health and CMV-seronegative.

This clone was seen just once. The V gene is TRBV4-2, the J gene TRBJ2-6, with 12 positions matching TRBD2. The trim removed 3 bases at V and 0 bases at J, leaving 3 bases unmatched. The CDR3 runs to 18 residues. In germline, CDR1 is LGHNA, CDR2 YNFKEQ. The CDR3 DNA sequence: TGTGCCAGCAGCCAGGTGACTAGCGGGAGCTCTGGGGCCAACGTCCTGACTTTC. Encoded protein: CASSQVTSGSSGANVLTF.

V gene TRBV5-1 combines with J gene TRBJ2-2, with TRBD2 identical over 8 bases. The CDR3 totals 15 residues. Germline CDR1 SGHRS, CDR2 YFSETQ. V lost 3 bases, J lost 5 bases, and 6 bases stayed unmatched. As DNA, the CDR3 is TGCGCCAGCAGCTATGACGGGAGGGAGACCGGGGAGCTGTTTTTT. Translating gives CASSYDGRETGELFF.

The V call is TRBV4-2, the J call TRBJ2-7; D remains unclear. The CDR3 is made up of 13 amino acids. Trimming removed 4 bases from V and 7 bases from J, with 14 bases in between. Germline loops: CDR1 LGHNA, CDR2 YNFKEQ. The CDR3 loop is CASSLVDSGEQYF. For the CDR3, the DNA is TGTGCCAGCAGCCTAGTTGATTCCGGTGAGCAGTACTTC.

This clone came up a few times. Germline is not matched at one junction end, which may reflect a read error. This chain uses TRBV7-7 with TRBJ2-3; D not resolved. Germline V gene data show CDR1 as SSHAT and CDR2 as FNYEAQ (reference sequence). This CDR3 spans 14 amino acids. CDR3 in amino acids: CASSLGRLTDTQYF. The CDR3 coding sequence is TGTGCTAGCAGCTTGGGCCGTCTGACAGATACGCAGTATTTT. The whole variable domain, remainder taken from reference TRBV7-7 and TRBJ2-3, is GAGVSQSPRYKVTKRGQDVTLRCDPISSHATLYWYQQALGQGPEFLTYFNYEAQPDKSGLPSDRFSAERPEGSISTLTIQRTEQRDSAMYRCASSLGRLTDTQYFGPGTRLTVL.

The chain couples TRBV30 to TRBJ1-5; D uncertain. The V end lost 0 bases, the J end lost 2 bases, and 8 bases lay between the germline ends. The CDR3 sequence is 14 residues long. Per germline, CDR1 GTSNPN and CDR2 SVGIG (reference sequence). CDR3 residues: CAWSVRGGNQPQHF. Here the CDR3 DNA reads TGTGCCTGGAGTGTACGGGGAGGCAATCAGCCCCAGCATTTT.

The chain links TRBV5-1 to TRBJ2-5; 8 bases line up with TRBD2. Looked up from germline, CDR1 is SGHRS and CDR2 is YFSETQ. The CDR3 covers 15 residues. Germline trimming cut 0 bases from V and 5 bases from J; bases unmatched to any gene: 6. The CDR3 bases are TGCGCCAGCAGCTTGGGTAACGGGAGGGTGGAGACCCAGTACTTC. This gives the protein CASSLGNGRVETQYF.

The chain has TRBV10-1 and TRBJ1-4, with a weak D call TRBD1 (5 bases). The germline V and J ends were trimmed by 5 bases and 7 bases, with 23 bases remaining between them. Germline loops: CDR1 WNHNN, CDR2 SYGVQD (reference sequence). The CDR3 consists of 17 residues. Written as DNA, the CDR3 is TGCGCCAGCAGTTCCATTAGGCGGACATTCATTGCTGAAAAACTGTTTTTT. As protein: CASSSIRRTFIAEKLFF.

V usage is TRBV4-1 and J usage is TRBJ2-5; 8 bases line up with TRBD2. With 2 bases clipped from V and 0 bases from J, the junction kept 11 bases outside the gene matches. CDR1 and CDR2 from the germline V gene are MGHRA and YSYEKL. This CDR3 comprises 18 residues. The CDR3 protein is CASSQLPDSGTYQETQYF. For the CDR3, the DNA is TGCGCCAGCAGCCAACTACCGGATAGCGGGACGTACCAAGAGACCCAGTACTTC.

This clone was found a few times. This chain joins TRBV6-4 and TRBJ1-2, with D maybe TRBD1 (6 bases). This CDR3 is 14 amino acids long. The germline V gene encodes CDR1 MRHNA and CDR2 SNTAGT. Trimming cost V 0 bases and J 6 bases, with 11 bases left between them. The CDR3 sequence is CASSDSIKGDGYTF. The DNA for the CDR3 is TGTGCCAGCAGTGACTCGATCAAGGGGGATGGCTACACCTTC.

CDR3 DNA: TGTGCCAGCGACCCGACAGGGGGCGCGGTGTATCAGCCCCAGCATTTT. Residues: CASDPTGGAVYQPQHF. The rearrangement joins TRBV19 to TRBJ1-5; 10 bases map to TRBD1. The CDR3 is 16 amino acids. V lost 9 bases and J lost 5; bases outside the gene matches: 13. From germline, CDR1 is LNHDA and CDR2 SQIVND (reference sequence).

V gene TRBV4-3 combines with J gene TRBJ1-1; 11 nucleotides match TRBD1. The CDR3 sequence is 16 residues long. The V and J ends lost 2 bases and 5 bases, in that order; junction bases with no gene match: 7. Germline CDR1 is LGHNA and CDR2 is YSLEER. CDR3 nucleotide sequence: TGCGCCAGCAGCCAAACCGAGGACAGGGGGCGGACTGAAGCTTTCTTT. This codes for CASSQTEDRGRTEAFF.

The chain employs TRBV4-3 and TRBJ2-5; maybe TRBD2 (5 bases). The end of the DNA fits TRBJ2-7 better, so the J call may be wrong. The CDR3 totals 15 residues. CDR1 LGHNA and CDR2 YSLEER come from the germline V gene. The CDR3 DNA reads as TGCGCCAGCAGCCAAGGCGGGTTGGGTACCTACGAGCAGTACTTC. This gives the protein CASSQGGLGTYEQYF.

The chain is built from TRBV30 and TRBJ1-1, with 9 positions matching TRBD1. With 2 bases clipped from V and 13 bases from J, the junction kept 8 bases outside the gene matches. CDR1 and CDR2 (germline): GTSNPN, SVGIG (reference sequence). This CDR3 has 12 amino acids. The DNA of the CDR3 is TGTGCCTGGAGTCGGGACAGGGCCCCCGGTTTCTTT. Residues: CAWSRDRAPGFF.

The chain employs TRBV5-6 and TRBJ2-7, with 7 bases matching TRBD1. The V gene's germline CDR1 is SGHDT and CDR2 YYEEEE. J lost 7 bases, V lost 4 bases, and 8 bases had no gene match. The CDR3 sequence is 13 residues long. The CDR3 reads CASSVTGDGEQYF. The CDR3, as DNA: TGTGCCAGCAGCGTTACAGGGGATGGGGAGCAGTACTTC.

The chain carries TRBV5-6 and TRBJ2-7, with D possibly being TRBD2 (5 bases). In germline, CDR1 is SGHDT, CDR2 YYEEEE. This CDR3 spans 13 amino acids. Trimming left V 1 base short and J 4 bases short, with 9 bases between. As DNA, the CDR3 is TGTGCCAGCAGCTTGCTTGAGGGTTACGAGCAGTACTTC. Translating it yields CASSLLEGYEQYF.

The chain uses TRBV25-1 and TRBJ1-6; 7 bases fit TRBD1. Germline V lookup: CDR1 MGHDK, CDR2 SYGVNS. With V trimmed by 6 bases and J by 8 bases, 10 bases remained unmatched. This CDR3 has 15 amino acids. The CDR3: CASRAEGTEYSPLHF. The CDR3 DNA reads as TGTGCCAGCAGAGCCGAGGGGACAGAATATTCACCCCTCCACTTT.

V usage is TRBV10-3 and J usage is TRBJ2-7, with D perhaps TRBD2 (5 bases). Per germline, CDR1 ENHRY and CDR2 SYGVKD. The germline V and J ends were trimmed by 9 bases and 2 bases, with 8 bases remaining between them. CDR3 length: 11 residues. The chain's CDR3 is CAISVAYEQYF. For the CDR3, the DNA is TGTGCCATTAGCGTGGCCTACGAGCAGTACTTC.

The chain employs TRBV5-6 and TRBJ1-1, with D unresolved. Trimming shortened V by 4 bases and J by 5 bases, and 21 bases separated the two germline ends. The germline CDR1 and CDR2 sequences are SGHDT and YYEEEE. There are 16 residues in the CDR3. The CDR3 protein is CASSPWSSGDWTEAFF. The CDR3 region has the DNA TGTGCCAGCAGCCCCTGGTCCAGCGGGGATTGGACTGAAGCTTTCTTT.

The J gene is TRBJ1-3, the V gene TRBV18, with a tentative D call TRBD1 (6 bases). CDR1 and CDR2 (germline): KGHSH, LQKENI. This CDR3 contains 17 residues. Trimming took 1 base from V and 3 from J, leaving 16 bases between them. CDR3 nucleotide sequence: TGTGCCAGCTCACCACAATCGTCCCAGGGGAATGGAAACACCATATATTTT. This translates into CASSPQSSQGNGNTIYF.

The chain links TRBV10-2 to TRBJ2-2; a possible D gene is TRBD1 (6 bases). CDR3 length: 14 amino acids. V lost 7 bases, J lost 2 bases, and 11 bases lay in between. The germline gives CDR1 WSHSY, CDR2 SAAADI. In DNA, the CDR3 is TGCGCCAGCACCAAGGACAGAAACACCGGGGAGCTGTTTTTT. Its protein is CASTKDRNTGELFF.

This chain connects TRBV19 to TRBJ2-3; D is perhaps TRBD2 (6 bases). The CDR3 has 15 amino acids. The V gene lost 2 bases and the J gene lost 3 bases, with 12 bases spanning the gap. From germline, CDR1 is LNHDA and CDR2 SQIVND (reference sequence). As DNA, the CDR3 is TGTGCCAGTAGTATACGCCATGGGAGGACAGATACGCAGTATTTT. Residues: CASSIRHGRTDTQYF.

V is TRBV27 and J is TRBJ1-1; D is unclear. The CDR3 sequence is 19 residues long. CDR1 is MNHEY, CDR2 SMNVEV, per germline (reference sequence). Trimming removed 5 bases from V and 1 base from J, with 26 bases in between. CDR3 nucleotide sequence: TGTGCCAGCAGTCCTTTAACTTCTGTGGGCCCAACCTGGAACACTGAAGCTTTCTTT. Residues: CASSPLTSVGPTWNTEAFF.

The chain combines TRBV6-6 with TRBJ1-2; 9 nucleotides align to TRBD1. J gave up 6 bases and V 6 bases, and 5 bases lay outside the gene matches. CDR1 is MNHNY and CDR2 is SVGAGI in the germline V gene (reference sequence). The CDR3 has 13 amino acids. This CDR3 reads CASRRTGEDGYTF. The CDR3 region has the DNA TGTGCCAGCAGGCGGACAGGGGAGGATGGCTACACCTTC.

The rearrangement joins TRBV5-5 to TRBJ1-2, with TRBD1 identical over 9 bases. With V trimmed by 4 bases and J by 4 bases, 8 bases remained unmatched. Germline-derived CDR1 and CDR2 are SGHKS and YYEKEE (reference sequence). The CDR3 runs 15 residues. The CDR3 here is CASSKGGQGSYGYTF. DNA for the CDR3: TGTGCCAGCAGCAAGGGGGGACAGGGTAGCTATGGCTACACCTTC.

This chain links TRBV11-1 with TRBJ2-5; 7 nucleotides line up with TRBD1. Trimming took 3 bases from V and 5 from J; bases not matched to a gene: 3. CDR1 and CDR2 (germline): SGHAT, FQDESV (reference sequence). CDR3 length: 13 residues. This CDR3 is CASSFGQVETQYF. The CDR3 coding sequence is TGTGCCAGCAGCTTTGGACAGGTGGAGACCCAGTACTTC. Together with reference TRBV11-1 and TRBJ2-5, the CDR3 gives the full variable domain: EAEVAQSPRYKITEKSQAVAFWCDPISGHATLYWYRQILGQGPELLVQFQDESVVDDSQLPKDRFSAERLKGVDSTLKIQPAELGDSAMYLCASSFGQVETQYFGPGTRLLVL.

This clone occurred once. The chain joins TRBV29-1 to TRBJ1-1, with D possibly matching TRBD1 (5 bases). V lost 4 bases and J 4 bases, leaving 10 bases between the germline ends. The germline V gene has CDR1 SQVTM and CDR2 ANQGSEA. CDR3 size: 12 residues. CDR3 residues: CSVGRGSTEAFF. The DNA for the CDR3 is TGCAGCGTTGGGAGGGGAAGCACTGAAGCTTTCTTT.

This chain links TRBV10-3 with TRBJ1-5; the D is unclear. This CDR3 is 13 amino acids long. V was cut by 4 bases and J by 7 bases, with 11 bases left in between. Germline V lookup: CDR1 ENHRY, CDR2 SYGVKD. The CDR3 sequence: CAISGPKEQPQHF. CDR3 DNA sequence: TGTGCCATCAGTGGCCCGAAAGAGCAGCCCCAGCATTTT.

V gene TRBV29-1 combines with J gene TRBJ2-3; D ambiguous. CDR3 length: 14 amino acids. V was shortened by 4 bases and J by 3 bases, with 14 bases between the two germline ends. Germline V gives CDR1 SQVTM, CDR2 ANQGSEA. CDR3 amino acids: CSVAKAVRTDTQYF. The CDR3 DNA reads as TGCAGCGTTGCCAAGGCAGTGCGGACAGATACGCAGTATTTT.

Comments on this clone: This CDR3 is also generated by other DNA sequences in the sample. The rearrangement links TRBV11-2 to TRBJ2-7; possible D gene TRBD2, 6 bases. CDR3 length equals 18 residues. Germline assignment: CDR1 SGHAT and CDR2 FQNNGV. With 6 bases removed from V and 1 base from J, the gap between germline ends came to 25 bases. CDR3 region: CASSPISRRTGVSYEQYF. The CDR3 nucleotides are TGTGCCAGCAGTCCTATAAGCCGAAGAACGGGGGTGTCCTACGAGCAGTACTTC.

This clone was counted between two and nine times. The CDR3 here is CASSPDTHERNTEAFF. The DNA of the CDR3 is TGTGCCAGCAGCCCGGACACCCACGAAAGGAACACTGAAGCTTTCTTT. This chain links TRBV7-9 with TRBJ1-1; D perhaps matches TRBD1 (5 bases). This CDR3 spans 16 amino acids. Trimming removed 5 bases at V and 1 base at J, with 17 bases between. CDR1 and CDR2 from the germline V gene are SEHNR and FQNEAQ (reference sequence).

The gene calls are TRBV27 and TRBJ2-1; D is possibly TRBD1 (5 bases). Germline-derived CDR1 and CDR2 are MNHEY and SMNVEV (reference sequence). Trimming shortened V by 3 bases and J by 14 bases, and 17 bases separated the two germline ends. The CDR3 totals 13 residues. The CDR3 coding sequence is TGTGCCAGCAGTTTTAGGGAAAGGGGCGCGGAGTTCTTC. This gives the protein CASSFRERGAEFF.

This clone was observed a handful of times. The rearrangement joins TRBV25-1 to TRBJ1-1, with 8 bases matching TRBD1. The trim removed 4 bases at V and 6 bases at J, leaving 4 bases unmatched. The CDR3 consists of 13 residues. Looked up from germline, CDR1 is MGHDK and CDR2 is SYGVNS. CDR3 sequence reads: CASSAPGGPEAFF. DNA of the CDR3: TGTGCCAGCAGTGCCCCAGGGGGCCCTGAAGCTTTCTTT.